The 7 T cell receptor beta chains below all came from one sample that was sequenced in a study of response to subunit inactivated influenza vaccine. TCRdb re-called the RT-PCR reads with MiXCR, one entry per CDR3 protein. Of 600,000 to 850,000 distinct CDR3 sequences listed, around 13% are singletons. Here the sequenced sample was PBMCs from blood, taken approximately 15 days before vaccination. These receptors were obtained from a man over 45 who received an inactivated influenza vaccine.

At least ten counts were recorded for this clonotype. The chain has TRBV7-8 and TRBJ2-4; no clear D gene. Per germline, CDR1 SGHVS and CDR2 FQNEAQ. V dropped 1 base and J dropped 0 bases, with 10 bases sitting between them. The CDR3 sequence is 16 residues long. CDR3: CASSLGGVLAKNIQYF. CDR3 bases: TGTGCCAGCAGCTTAGGTGGCGTGCTAGCCAAAAACATTCAGTACTTC.

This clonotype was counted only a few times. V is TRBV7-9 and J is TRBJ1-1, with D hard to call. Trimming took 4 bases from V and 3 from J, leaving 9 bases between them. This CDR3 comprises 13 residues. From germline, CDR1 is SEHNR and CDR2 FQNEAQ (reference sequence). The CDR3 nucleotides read TGTGCCAGCAGCTCCCAGGCGGACACTGAAGCTTTCTTT. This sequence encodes CASSSQADTEAFF.

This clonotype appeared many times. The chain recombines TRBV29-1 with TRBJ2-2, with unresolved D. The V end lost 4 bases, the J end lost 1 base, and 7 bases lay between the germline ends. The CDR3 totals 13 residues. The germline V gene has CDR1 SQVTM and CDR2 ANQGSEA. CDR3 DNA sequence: TGCAGCGTTGTGCCAGAGAACACCGGGGAGCTGTTTTTT. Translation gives CSVVPENTGELFF.

CDR3 sequence (DNA): TGCAGCGTTGGGGAAGGGCGTAATTCACCCCTCCACTTT. Translation: CSVGEGRNSPLHF. The chain has TRBV29-1 and TRBJ1-6; D gene unclear. With 4 bases removed from V and 6 bases from J, the gap between germline ends came to 10 bases. Germline lookup yields CDR1 SQVTM and CDR2 ANQGSEA. This CDR3 region has 13 residues.

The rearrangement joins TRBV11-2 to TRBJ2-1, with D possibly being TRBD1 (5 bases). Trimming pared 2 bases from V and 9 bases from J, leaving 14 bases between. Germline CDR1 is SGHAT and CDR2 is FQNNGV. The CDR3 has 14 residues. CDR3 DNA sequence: TGTGCCAGCAGCTTATACCAAGGGGCTGGTGAGCAGTTCTTC. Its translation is CASSLYQGAGEQFF.

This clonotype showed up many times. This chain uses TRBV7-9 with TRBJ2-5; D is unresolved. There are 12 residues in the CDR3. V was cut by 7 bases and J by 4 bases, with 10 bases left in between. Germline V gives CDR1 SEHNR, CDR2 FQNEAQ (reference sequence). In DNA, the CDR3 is TGTGCCAGCACCCGCGGCTCAGAGACCCAGTACTTC. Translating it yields CASTRGSETQYF.

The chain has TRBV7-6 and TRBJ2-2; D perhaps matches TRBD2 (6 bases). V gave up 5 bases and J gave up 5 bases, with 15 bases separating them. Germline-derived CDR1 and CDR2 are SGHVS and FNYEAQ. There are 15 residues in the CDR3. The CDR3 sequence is CASSRIGGRTGELFF. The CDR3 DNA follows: TGTGCCAGCAGCCGAATCGGGGGTCGGACCGGGGAGCTGTTTTTT.